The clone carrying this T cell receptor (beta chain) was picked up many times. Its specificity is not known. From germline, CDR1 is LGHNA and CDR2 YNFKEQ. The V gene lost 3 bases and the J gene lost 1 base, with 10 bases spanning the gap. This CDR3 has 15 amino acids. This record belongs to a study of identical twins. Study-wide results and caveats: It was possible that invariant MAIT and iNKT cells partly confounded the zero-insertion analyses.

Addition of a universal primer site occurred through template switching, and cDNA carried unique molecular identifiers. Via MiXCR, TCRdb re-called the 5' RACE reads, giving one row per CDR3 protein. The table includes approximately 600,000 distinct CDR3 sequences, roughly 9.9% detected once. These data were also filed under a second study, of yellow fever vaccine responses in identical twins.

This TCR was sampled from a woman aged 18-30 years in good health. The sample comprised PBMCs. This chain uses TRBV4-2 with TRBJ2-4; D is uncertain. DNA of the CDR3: TGTGCCAGCAGCCAGGGCCCGAGGGCCAAAAACATTCAGTACTTC. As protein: CASSQGPRAKNIQYF.